Below, one TCR beta chain is given with its context. Its matching antigen is unknown. Sequence at one end of the junction differs from germline and may be a read error. According to the study, TCR beta libraries were built with iRepertoire HTBI primers and CDR3-region Arm-PCR. Original handling: Samples revealed around 56 TRBV and 14 TRBJ segments. MiXCR was run by TCRdb on the multiplex PCR reads, yielding one entry per CDR3 protein. In this record, the V and J calls reflect TCRdb's handling and not the investigators' own analysis. Of fewer than 500,000 distinct CDR3 sequences listed, 16% are singletons. This sample is part of a study of regulatory T cells in long-lasting Graves disease. The CDR3 sequence is 14 residues long. CDR1 MNHNS and CDR2 SASEGT come from the germline V gene. Points from the study as a whole: New patients shared fewer public clonotypes (around 880) than persistent patients did (2,741).

Time point indicated: newly diagnosed GD, antithyroid drugs for less than 3 months. Researchers made the TCR library from RNA that was extracted from PBMCs. The same data also contributed to another study, on T cells in Graves' hyperthyroidism and ophthalmopathy.

This clonotype was obtained from a man aged 40-49 years with Graves disease. Sequences were derived from peripheral blood mononuclear cells (PBMCs), sampled at new diagnosis, from a patient treated with antithyroid drugs. This chain uses TRBV6-1 with TRBJ2-3; 7 nucleotides match TRBD2. CDR3 nucleotides: TGTGCCAGCAGAGAAGGGAGGGGTGGATATACGCAGTATTTT. Translating gives CASREGRGGYTQYF.